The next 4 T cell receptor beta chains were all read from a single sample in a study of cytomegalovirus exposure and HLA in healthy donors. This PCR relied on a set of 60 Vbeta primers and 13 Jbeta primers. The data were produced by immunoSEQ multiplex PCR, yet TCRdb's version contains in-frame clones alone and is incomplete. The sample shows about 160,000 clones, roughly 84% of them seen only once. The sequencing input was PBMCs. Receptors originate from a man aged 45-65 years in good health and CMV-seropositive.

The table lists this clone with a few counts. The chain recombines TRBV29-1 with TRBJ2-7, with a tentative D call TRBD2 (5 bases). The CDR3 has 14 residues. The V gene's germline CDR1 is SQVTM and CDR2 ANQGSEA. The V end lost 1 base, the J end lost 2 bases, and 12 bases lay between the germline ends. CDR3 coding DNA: TGCAGCGTTGAAGGCCTGGAGGTTCCCTACGAGCAGTACTTC. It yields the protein CSVEGLEVPYEQYF.

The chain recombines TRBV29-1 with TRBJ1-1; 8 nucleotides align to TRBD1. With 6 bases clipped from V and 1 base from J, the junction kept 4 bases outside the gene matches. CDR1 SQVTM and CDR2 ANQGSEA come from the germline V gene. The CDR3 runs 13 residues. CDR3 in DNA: TGCAGCGTAAGAGACAGGGGGAACACTGAAGCTTTCTTT. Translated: CSVRDRGNTEAFF.

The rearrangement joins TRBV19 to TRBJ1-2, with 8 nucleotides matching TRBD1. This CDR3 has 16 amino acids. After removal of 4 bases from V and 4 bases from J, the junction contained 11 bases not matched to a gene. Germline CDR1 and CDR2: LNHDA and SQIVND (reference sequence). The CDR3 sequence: CASSTNPPTGAYGYTF. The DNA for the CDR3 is TGTGCCAGTAGTACGAATCCCCCGACAGGGGCCTATGGCTACACCTTC.

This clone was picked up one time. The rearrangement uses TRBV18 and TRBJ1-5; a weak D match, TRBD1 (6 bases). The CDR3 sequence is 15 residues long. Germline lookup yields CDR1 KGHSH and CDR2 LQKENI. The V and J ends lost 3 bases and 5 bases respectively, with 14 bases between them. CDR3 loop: CASSPGGGGYQPQHF. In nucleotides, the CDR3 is TGTGCCAGCTCACCCGGAGGGGGGGGCTATCAGCCCCAGCATTTT.